These 20 T cell receptor beta chains were sequenced from one sample in a study of blood T cells in healthy people across ages. For the second PCR, which ran for about 6 to 12 cycles, a sample-barcoded 5' primer and a J-beta primer mix were used. One entry per CDR3 protein results from TCRdb running MiXCR on the 5' RACE reads. The profile shows hundreds of thousands of distinct CDR3 sequences, over 20% of them singletons. Sequenced material: blood. These receptors all stem from a man between 65 and 85 years old in good health.

The genes are TRBV6-1 and TRBJ2-7, with no clear D. V lost 1 base, J lost 3 bases, and 10 bases lay in between. The CDR3 totals 14 residues. Germline V gene data show CDR1 as MNHNS and CDR2 as SASEGT. CDR3 nucleotides: TGTGCCAGCAGTGAAGTGGGCCCTCGCTACGAGCAGTACGTC. Translated, it gives CASSEVGPRYEQYV.

This clonotype has more than one count but fewer than ten. The chain uses TRBV20-1 and TRBJ2-5; 8 nucleotides align to TRBD1. Germline CDR1 reads DFQATT; CDR2 reads SNEGSKA (reference sequence). Trimming at V came to 0 bases and at J to 5 bases, leaving 11 bases not matched to a gene. The CDR3 extends over 16 amino acids. CDR3 sequence: CSARDPKTGVRETQYF. The CDR3 DNA reads TGCAGTGCTAGAGATCCTAAGACAGGGGTCCGGGAGACCCAGTACTTC.

The chain employs TRBV6-5 and TRBJ1-2; 10 bases align to TRBD1. The CDR3 is 16 amino acids. Germline CDR1 reads MNHEY; CDR2 reads SVGAGI. V lost 3 bases and J lost 3; bases outside the gene matches: 7. The CDR3 here is CASSYVRTGGHYGYTF. CDR3 bases: TGTGCCAGCAGTTATGTCCGGACAGGGGGTCACTATGGCTACACCTTC.

This clonotype occurred a few times. V usage is TRBV29-1 and J usage is TRBJ1-1, with D perhaps matching TRBD1 (5 bases). The V end was cut by 4 bases, the J end by 4 bases, with 13 bases between. CDR3 length equals 13 residues. CDR1 is SQVTM, CDR2 ANQGSEA, per germline. CDR3 DNA sequence: TGCAGCGTTGGAGGATTCGGGGGCACTGAAGCTTTCTTT. Its protein product is CSVGGFGGTEAFF.

The chain is built from TRBV20-1 and TRBJ2-7; D not certain. Germline V lookup: CDR1 DFQATT, CDR2 SNEGSKA (reference sequence). The CDR3 extends over 13 amino acids. V was trimmed by 3 bases and J by 3 bases, leaving 12 bases between them. The CDR3 coding sequence is TGCAGTGCTAGGGCCGGACGGGTCTACGAGCAGTACTTC. Encoded protein: CSARAGRVYEQYF.

This clonotype was observed a few times. This chain links TRBV9 with TRBJ2-1, with 8 bases fitting TRBD1. The V and J ends lost 3 bases and 15 bases, in that order; junction bases with no gene match: 11. CDR1 is SGDLS, CDR2 YYNGEE, per germline. CDR3 length: 13 amino acids. CDR3 sequence: CASSARSGTGMFF. CDR3 sequence (DNA): TGTGCCAGCAGCGCAAGATCCGGGACAGGTATGTTCTTC.

The chain carries TRBV6-2 or TRBV6-3 and TRBJ1-1; TRBD1 agrees at 9 bases. This CDR3 comprises 15 residues. With V trimmed by 6 bases and J by 3 bases, 8 bases remained unmatched. Per germline, CDR1 MNHEY and CDR2 SVGEGT. This chain's CDR3 is CASRNRGRGDTEAFF. In nucleotides, the CDR3 is TGTGCCAGCAGGAACAGGGGGCGAGGTGACACTGAAGCTTTCTTT.

This clonotype was counted many times. This chain connects TRBV7-3 to TRBJ2-3; D remains ambiguous. Germline V gene lookup returns CDR1 SGHTA and CDR2 FQGTGA. The CDR3 sequence is 13 residues long. V was pared by 1 base and J by 4 bases, with 6 bases between. The CDR3 loop reads CASSLRGPDTQYF. The DNA for the CDR3 is TGTGCCAGCAGCTTAAGAGGTCCAGATACGCAGTATTTT.

The rearrangement joins TRBV5-1 to TRBJ1-4; D possibly corresponds to TRBD1 (5 bases). Germline loops: CDR1 SGHRS, CDR2 YFSETQ. The V end lost 4 bases, the J end lost 8 bases, and 12 bases lay between the germline ends. The CDR3 runs 13 residues. CDR3 DNA: TGCGCCAGCAGCCCCGAGGGGAGGGAAAAACTGTTTTTT. The encoded protein is CASSPEGREKLFF.

This clonotype has just a few counts. The chain is built from TRBV5-1 and TRBJ1-1, with TRBD1 identical over 8 bases. The CDR3 length is 13 residues. CDR1 SGHRS and CDR2 YFSETQ come from the germline V gene. With V trimmed by 4 bases and J by 8 bases, 7 bases remained unmatched. The CDR3 here is CASSLQRDREAFF. DNA for the CDR3: TGCGCCAGCAGCCTCCAAAGGGACAGGGAAGCTTTCTTT.

J is TRBJ2-2 and V is TRBV7-8; D is possibly TRBD1 (7 bases). V dropped 1 base and J dropped 6 bases, with 15 bases sitting between them. Germline-derived CDR1 and CDR2 are SGHVS and FQNEAQ. The CDR3 totals 16 residues. DNA of the CDR3: TGTGCCAGCAGCTTAGGGAGGGGGCGCTTGGCCGGGGAGCTGTTTTTT. Amino acid sequence: CASSLGRGRLAGELFF.

This CDR3 reads CASSYGAVGGYTF. As DNA, the CDR3 is TGTGCCAGCAGTTACGGGGCGGTGGGTGGCTACACCTTC. This chain links TRBV6-6 with TRBJ1-2, with D possibly matching TRBD1 (5 bases). Germline assignment: CDR1 MNHNY and CDR2 SVGAGI (reference sequence). The CDR3 loop spans 13 amino acids. V lost 2 bases and J 7 bases, leaving 11 bases between the germline ends.

The chain has TRBV29-1 and TRBJ2-1; D is uncertain. V was pared by 7 bases and J by 2 bases, with 12 bases between. This CDR3 contains 13 residues. In germline, CDR1 is SQVTM, CDR2 ANQGSEA. CDR3 protein: CSAGPPPYNEQFF. CDR3 DNA sequence: TGCAGCGCCGGGCCCCCACCCTACAATGAGCAGTTCTTC.

The V gene is TRBV11-2, the J gene TRBJ1-1, with TRBD1 as a possible D gene (5 bases). Looked up from germline, CDR1 is SGHAT and CDR2 is FQNNGV. The CDR3 is 13 amino acids. Trimming left V 3 bases short and J 10 bases short, with 15 bases between. In DNA form, the CDR3 reads TGTGCCAGCAGCTTTTGGTTGGACGGGGGAGCTTTCTTT. It encodes CASSFWLDGGAFF. Complete variable domain (other parts from reference TRBV11-2 and TRBJ1-1): EAGVAQSPRYKIIEKRQSVAFWCNPISGHATLYWYQQILGQGPKLLIQFQNNGVVDDSQLPKDRFSAERLKGVDSTLKIQPAKLEDSAVYLCASSFWLDGGAFFGQGTRLTVV.

This clonotype turned up a few times. V gene TRBV7-9 combines with J gene TRBJ2-2; no clear D gene. Per germline, CDR1 SEHNR and CDR2 FQNEAQ (reference sequence). The germline V and J ends were trimmed by 5 bases and 3 bases, with 7 bases remaining between them. This CDR3 has 13 amino acids. The CDR3 DNA is TGTGCCAGCAGCACTGCAGACACCGGGGAGCTGTTTTTT. The encoded protein is CASSTADTGELFF.

The V and J genes are TRBV12-3 or TRBV12-4 and TRBJ2-2; no firm D call. Trimming left V 3 bases short and J 2 bases short, with 10 bases between. The CDR3 consists of 15 residues. Written as DNA, the CDR3 is TGTGCCAGCAGTTTCATGATAGGAAACACCGGGGAGCTGTTTTTT. It codes for CASSFMIGNTGELFF.

The rearrangement links TRBV3-1 to TRBJ1-1; D gene ambiguous. The CDR3 runs 14 residues. V lost 1 base, J lost 6 bases, and 12 bases lay in between. Germline V lookup: CDR1 LGHDT, CDR2 YNNKEL (reference sequence). CDR3 DNA: TGTGCCAGCAGCCAAGGCCGGGCACGGGCTGAAGCTTTCTTT. It yields the protein CASSQGRARAEAFF. The variable domain in full, completed from reference TRBV3-1 and TRBJ1-1, reads DTAVSQTPKYLVTQMGNDKSIKCEQNLGHDTMYWYKQDSKKFLKIMFSYNNKELIINETVPNRFSPKSPDKAHLNLHINSLELGDSAVYFCASSQGRARAEAFFGQGTRLTVV.

The CDR3, as DNA: TGTGCCACCAGTAGACAGACAGATACGCAGTATTTT. Its translation: CATSRQTDTQYF. The V and J genes are TRBV24-1 and TRBJ2-3; perhaps TRBD1 as D (5 bases). The CDR3 is made up of 12 amino acids. Germline-derived CDR1 and CDR2 are KGHDR and SFDVKD. Trimming left V 6 bases short and J 3 bases short, with 6 bases between.

V gene TRBV7-9 combines with J gene TRBJ2-7; D tentatively fits TRBD1 or TRBD2 (6 bases each). With 5 bases removed from V and 3 bases from J, the gap between germline ends came to 11 bases. The CDR3 is made up of 13 amino acids. The germline gives CDR1 SEHNR, CDR2 FQNEAQ (reference sequence). The CDR3 protein is CASSAGGGYEQYF. The CDR3, as DNA: TGTGCCAGCAGCGCCGGAGGGGGCTACGAGCAGTACTTC.

This clonotype was observed a few times. The chain recombines TRBV10-3 with TRBJ2-7; 9 bases agree with TRBD1. V trimming: 4 bases; J trimming: 3 bases; junction bases outside the gene matches: 10. The CDR3 spans 16 residues. Germline loops: CDR1 ENHRY, CDR2 SYGVKD. In DNA, the CDR3 is TGTGCCATCAGTGCCGGTTGGGGGACAGGGAGCTACGAGCAGTACGTC. Amino acids: CAISAGWGTGSYEQYV.